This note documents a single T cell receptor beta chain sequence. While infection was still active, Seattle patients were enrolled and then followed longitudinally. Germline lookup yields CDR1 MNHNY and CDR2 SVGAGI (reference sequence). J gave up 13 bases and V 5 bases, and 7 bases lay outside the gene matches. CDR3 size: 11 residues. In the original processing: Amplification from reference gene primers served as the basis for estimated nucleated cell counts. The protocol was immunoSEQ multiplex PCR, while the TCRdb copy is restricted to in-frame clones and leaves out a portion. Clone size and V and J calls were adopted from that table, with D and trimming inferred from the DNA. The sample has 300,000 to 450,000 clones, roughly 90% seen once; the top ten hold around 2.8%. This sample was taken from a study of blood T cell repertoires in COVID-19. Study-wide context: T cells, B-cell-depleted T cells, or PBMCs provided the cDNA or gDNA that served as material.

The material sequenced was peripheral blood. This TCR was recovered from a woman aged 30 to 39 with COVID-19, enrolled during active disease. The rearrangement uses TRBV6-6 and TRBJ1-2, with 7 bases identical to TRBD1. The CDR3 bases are TGTGCCAGCAGTACCGGACAGGCGGGCACCTTC. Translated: CASSTGQAGTF.